This record covers a single TCR beta chain. No cognate antigen has been identified for it. No much larger clone is present one base from it, and per-base qualities are unavailable. CDR1 and CDR2 were assigned from the germline V gene as SNHLY and FYNNEI. The CDR3, from cysteine to phenylalanine, totals 14 residues. The DNA shown is the 42-base CDR3, in frame from base 1. A distance of 16 bases separates the germline ends of V and J, which lose 6 bases and 5 bases respectively. This entry belongs to a study of OX40 agonist ivuxolimab in advanced cancers. Concerning the study at large: Ivuxolimab was a fully human IgG2 agonistic monoclonal antibody targeting the costimulatory receptor OX40 (CD134). Intravenous ivuxolimab was administered to patients every 2 weeks at six dose levels: 0.01, 0.1, 0.3, 1.5, 3 and 10 mg/kg. Of the 50 to 55 dose-escalation patients, hepatocellular carcinoma was present in about 19, melanoma in approximately 15, renal cell carcinoma in 9 and head and neck cancer in 9. In the dose-escalation cohort, 75% to 85% of patients were male, and the mean age was 60 years with a range of roughly 23 to 90. Prior anti-PD-1, anti-PD-L1 or anti-CTLA-4 therapy was permitted, and about two fifths of dose-escalation patients had received checkpoint inhibitors. Partial responses occurred in three dose-escalation patients: two with cutaneous melanoma and one with hepatocellular carcinoma. Peripheral TCRbeta sequencing was intended to test whether TCR sequence diversity was altered and clonal T-cell expansion was caused by ivuxolimab. The paper covers the monotherapy dose-escalation part of the phase I ivuxolimab trial, which included N of about 50 patients. Study-level results and caveats: In the 0.1-3.0 mg/kg groups, partial responders had among the lowest normalized peripheral clonal expansion, particularly in CD8+ T cells. After ivuxolimab, more expanded clones were found on average in CD8+ T cells than in CD4+ T cells. The antigen specificity of the clonally expanded peripheral T cells was not determined. Low levels of normalized T-cell clonal expansion were also seen in some nonresponding patients. At doses from 0.1 to 3.0 mg/kg, clonal expansion was seen in both CD4+ and CD8+ blood T cells between baseline and week 6.

The trial excluded patients who had a history of autoimmune disease or were on systemic immunosuppression. Peripheral blood for TCR sequencing was drawn from every dose cohort at baseline, at cycle 4 day 1 and at cycle 7 day 1. Samples were obtained from an open-label, multicenter, first-in-human phase I dose-escalation trial of ivuxolimab. Adults with locally advanced or metastatic melanoma, renal cell carcinoma, hepatocellular carcinoma or head and neck squamous cell carcinoma were enrolled in the trial. Before TCR sequencing, CD4+ T cells and CD8+ T cells from peripheral blood were sorted into separate populations. Genomic DNA was isolated from the sorted cells so that the TCRbeta CDR3 region could be sequenced. The immunoSEQ Assay was used for sequencing of TCRbeta CDR3 regions. This is the immuneACCESS table as TCRdb keeps it, with only in-frame sequences that have V and J called. A part of the clones is gone; compared with another copy, unresolved V genes explain less than half, and the rest is unexplained. This sample has about 64,000 clones in its table, and 91% of those were observed once. 0.44% of the sample goes to the ten largest clones.

The input for sequencing was CD4+ or CD8+ T cells sorted from blood, taken in a trial of the OX40 agonist ivuxolimab. This clonotype originated in an adult with an advanced solid tumor such as melanoma, head and neck, liver or kidney cancer. The sequence links TRBV2 to TRBJ2-5; a tentative D call is TRBD2 (6 bases match). The CDR3 region reads CASRATIGGETQYF. Here is the DNA: TGTGCCAGCAGGGCCACGATTGGAGGGGAGACCCAGTACTTC.